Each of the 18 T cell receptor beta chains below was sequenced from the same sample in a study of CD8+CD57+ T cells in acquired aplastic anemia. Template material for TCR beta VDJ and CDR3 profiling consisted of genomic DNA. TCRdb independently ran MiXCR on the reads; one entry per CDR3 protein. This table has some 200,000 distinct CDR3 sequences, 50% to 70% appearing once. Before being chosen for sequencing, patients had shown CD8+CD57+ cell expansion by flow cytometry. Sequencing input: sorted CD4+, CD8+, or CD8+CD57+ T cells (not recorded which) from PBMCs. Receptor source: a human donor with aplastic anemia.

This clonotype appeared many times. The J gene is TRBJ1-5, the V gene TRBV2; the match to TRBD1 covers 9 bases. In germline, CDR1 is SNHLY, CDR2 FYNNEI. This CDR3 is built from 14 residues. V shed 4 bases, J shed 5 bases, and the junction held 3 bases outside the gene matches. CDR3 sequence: CASSGGQGYQPQHF. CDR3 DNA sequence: TGTGCCAGCAGTGGGGGACAGGGCTATCAGCCCCAGCATTTT.

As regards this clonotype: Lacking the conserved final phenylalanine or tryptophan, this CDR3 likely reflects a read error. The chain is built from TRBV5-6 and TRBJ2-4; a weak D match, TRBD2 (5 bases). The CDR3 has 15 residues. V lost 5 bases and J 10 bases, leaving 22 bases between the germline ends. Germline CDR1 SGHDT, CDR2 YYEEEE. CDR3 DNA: TGTGCCAGCAGTCCCGTACGGGCGGGTTGGGAGATTCAGTACTGC. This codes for CASSPVRAGWEIQYC.

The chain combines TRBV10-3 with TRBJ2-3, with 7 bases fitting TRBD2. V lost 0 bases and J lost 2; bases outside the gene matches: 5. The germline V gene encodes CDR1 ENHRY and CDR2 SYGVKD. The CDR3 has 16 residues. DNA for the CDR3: TGTGCCATCAGTGAGTCTAGCGGGCCATACACAGATACGCAGTATTTT. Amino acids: CAISESSGPYTDTQYF.

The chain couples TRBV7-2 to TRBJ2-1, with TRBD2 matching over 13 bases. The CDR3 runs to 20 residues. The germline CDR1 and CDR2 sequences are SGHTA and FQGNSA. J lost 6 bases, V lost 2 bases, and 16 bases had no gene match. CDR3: CASSLIPGLAGANIANEQFF. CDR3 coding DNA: TGTGCCAGCAGCTTAATCCCCGGACTAGCGGGGGCTAATATTGCCAATGAGCAGTTCTTC.

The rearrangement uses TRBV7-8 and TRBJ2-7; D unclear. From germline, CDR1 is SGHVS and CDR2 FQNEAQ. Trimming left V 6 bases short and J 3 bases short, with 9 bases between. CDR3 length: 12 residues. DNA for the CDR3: TGTGCCAGCAGTCCGACAAACTACGAGCAGTACTTC. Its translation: CASSPTNYEQYF.

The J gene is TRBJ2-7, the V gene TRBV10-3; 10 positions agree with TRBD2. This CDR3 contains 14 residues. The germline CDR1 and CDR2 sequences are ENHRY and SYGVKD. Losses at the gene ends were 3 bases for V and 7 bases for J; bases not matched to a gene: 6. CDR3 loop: CAISDPQRGGEQYF. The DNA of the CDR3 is TGTGCCATCAGTGACCCACAGCGGGGGGGGGAGCAGTACTTC.

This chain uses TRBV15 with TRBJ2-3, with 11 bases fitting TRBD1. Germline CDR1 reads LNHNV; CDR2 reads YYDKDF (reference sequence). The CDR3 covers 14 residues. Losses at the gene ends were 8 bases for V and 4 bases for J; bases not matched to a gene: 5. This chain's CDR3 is CATRDRGRSDTQYF. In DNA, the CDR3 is TGTGCCACCCGGGACAGGGGGAGATCAGATACGCAGTATTTT. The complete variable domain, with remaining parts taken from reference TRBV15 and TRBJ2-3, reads DAMVIQNPRYQVTQFGKPVTLSCSQTLNHNVMYWYQQKSSQAPKLLFHYYDKDFNNEADTPDNFQSRRPNTSFCFLDIRSPGLGDTAMYLCATRDRGRSDTQYFGPGTRLTVL.

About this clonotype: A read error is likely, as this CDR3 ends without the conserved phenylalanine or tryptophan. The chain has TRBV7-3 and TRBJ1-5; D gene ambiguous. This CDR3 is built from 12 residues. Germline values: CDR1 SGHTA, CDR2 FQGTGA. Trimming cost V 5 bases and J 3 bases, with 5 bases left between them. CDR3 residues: CASSENNQPQHS. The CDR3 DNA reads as TGTGCCAGCAGCGAGAACAATCAGCCCCAGCATTCT.

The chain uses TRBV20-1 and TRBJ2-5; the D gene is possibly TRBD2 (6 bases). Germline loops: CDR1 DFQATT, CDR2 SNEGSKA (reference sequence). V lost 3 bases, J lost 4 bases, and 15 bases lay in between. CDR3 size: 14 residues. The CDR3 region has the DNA TGCAGTGCTAGCGTCCCGGGAGTAGGAGAGACCCAGTACTTC. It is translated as CSASVPGVGETQYF.

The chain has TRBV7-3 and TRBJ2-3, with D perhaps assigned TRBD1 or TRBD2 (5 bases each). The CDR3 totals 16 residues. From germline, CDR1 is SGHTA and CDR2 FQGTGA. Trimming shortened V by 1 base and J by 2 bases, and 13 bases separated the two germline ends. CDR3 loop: CASSLNPRGITDTQYF. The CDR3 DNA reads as TGTGCCAGCAGCTTAAACCCGAGGGGTATCACAGATACGCAGTATTTT.

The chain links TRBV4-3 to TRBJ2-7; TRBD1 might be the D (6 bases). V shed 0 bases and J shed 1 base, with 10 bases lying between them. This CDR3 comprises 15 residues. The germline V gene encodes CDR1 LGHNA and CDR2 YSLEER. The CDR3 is CASSQDSQGSYEQYF. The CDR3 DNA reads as TGCGCCAGCAGCCAAGATTCGCAGGGGTCCTACGAGCAGTACTTC.

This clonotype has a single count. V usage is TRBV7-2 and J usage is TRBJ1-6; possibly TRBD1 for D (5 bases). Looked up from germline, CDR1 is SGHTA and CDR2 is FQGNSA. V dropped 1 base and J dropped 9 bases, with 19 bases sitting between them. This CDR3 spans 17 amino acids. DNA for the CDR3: TGTGCCAGCAGCTTAGTTGGTAGGAGCGGGGGAAGTTCACCCCTCCACTTT. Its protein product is CASSLVGRSGGSSPLHF.

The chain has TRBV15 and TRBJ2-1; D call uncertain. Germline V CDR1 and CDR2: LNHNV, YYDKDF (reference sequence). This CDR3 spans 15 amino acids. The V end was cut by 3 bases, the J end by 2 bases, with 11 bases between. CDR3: CATSSLVTAYNEQFF. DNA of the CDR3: TGTGCCACCAGCAGCTTAGTAACAGCCTACAATGAGCAGTTCTTC. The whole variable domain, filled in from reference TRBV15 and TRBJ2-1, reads DAMVIQNPRYQVTQFGKPVTLSCSQTLNHNVMYWYQQKSSQAPKLLFHYYDKDFNNEADTPDNFQSRRPNTSFCFLDIRSPGLGDTAMYLCATSSLVTAYNEQFFGPGTRLTVL.

CDR3: CSVTEPTDTQYF. CDR3 in DNA: TGCAGCGTTACGGAGCCAACAGATACGCAGTATTTT. This chain joins TRBV29-1 and TRBJ2-3, with D hard to call. The CDR3 is 12 residues long. CDR1 is SQVTM, CDR2 ANQGSEA, per germline. Trimming removed 5 bases at V and 3 bases at J, with 9 bases between.

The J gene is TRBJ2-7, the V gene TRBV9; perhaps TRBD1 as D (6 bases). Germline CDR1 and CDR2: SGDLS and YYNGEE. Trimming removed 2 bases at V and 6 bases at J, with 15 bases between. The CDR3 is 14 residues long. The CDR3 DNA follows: TGTGCCAGCAGCGTCACAGGGATCCGGGGCGAGCAGTACTTC. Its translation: CASSVTGIRGEQYF.

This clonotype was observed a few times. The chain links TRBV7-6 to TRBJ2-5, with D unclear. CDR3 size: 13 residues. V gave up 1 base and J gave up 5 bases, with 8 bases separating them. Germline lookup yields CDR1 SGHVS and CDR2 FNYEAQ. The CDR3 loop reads CASSLDPAETQYF. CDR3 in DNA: TGTGCCAGCAGCTTAGATCCCGCGGAGACCCAGTACTTC.

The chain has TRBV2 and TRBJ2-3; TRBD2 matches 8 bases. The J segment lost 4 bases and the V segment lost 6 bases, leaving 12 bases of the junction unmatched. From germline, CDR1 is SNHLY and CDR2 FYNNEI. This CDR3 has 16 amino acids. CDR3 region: CASSPPGLGGSDTQYF. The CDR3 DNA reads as TGTGCCAGCAGCCCACCGGGACTAGGAGGGTCAGATACGCAGTATTTT.

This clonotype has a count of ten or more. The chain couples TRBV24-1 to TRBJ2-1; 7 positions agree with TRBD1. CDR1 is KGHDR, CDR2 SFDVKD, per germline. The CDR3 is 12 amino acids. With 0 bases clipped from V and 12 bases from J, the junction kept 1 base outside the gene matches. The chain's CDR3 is CATSDLAGGQFF. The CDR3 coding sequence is TGTGCCACCAGTGATTTGGCAGGGGGGCAGTTCTTC.